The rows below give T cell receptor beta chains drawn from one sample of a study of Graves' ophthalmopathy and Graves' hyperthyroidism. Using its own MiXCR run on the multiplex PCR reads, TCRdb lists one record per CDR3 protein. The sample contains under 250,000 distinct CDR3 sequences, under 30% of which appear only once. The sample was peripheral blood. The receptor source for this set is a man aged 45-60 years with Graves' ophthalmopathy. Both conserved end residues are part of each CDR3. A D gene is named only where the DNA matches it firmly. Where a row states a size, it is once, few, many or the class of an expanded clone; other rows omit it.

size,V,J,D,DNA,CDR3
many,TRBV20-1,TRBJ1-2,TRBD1,TGCAGTGCTAGAGACAGGACAGGGAGCCTCTACTATGGCTACACCTTC,CSARDRTGSLYYGYTF
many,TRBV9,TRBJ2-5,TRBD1,TGTGCCAGCAGCCCTGGTCGGGACAGGGGTTGGGAGACCCAGTACTTC,CASSPGRDRGWETQYF
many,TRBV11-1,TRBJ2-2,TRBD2,TGTGCCAGCGGGAGTCTAGCGGGGATAAACACCGGGGAGCTGTTTTTT,CASGSLAGINTGELFF
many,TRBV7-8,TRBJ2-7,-,TGTGCCAGCAGCTTAGCGGGAGTGACCTACGAGCAGTACTTC,CASSLAGVTYEQYF
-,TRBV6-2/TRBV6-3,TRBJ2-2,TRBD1,TGTGCCAGCAGTTACCCCTCTGACAGGGCCTCCGGGGAGCTGTTTTTT,CASSYPSDRASGELFF
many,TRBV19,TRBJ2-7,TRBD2,TGTGCCAGTAGTAGGAAACCGGGACTAGCGGGGCAGAGCTCCTACGAGCAGTACTTC,CASSRKPGLAGQSSYEQYF
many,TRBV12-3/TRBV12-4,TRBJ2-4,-,TGTGCCAGCAGTTTAGCCAAAAACATTCAGTACTTC,CASSLAKNIQYF
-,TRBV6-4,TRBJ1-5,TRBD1,TGTGCCAGCAGTACGGGACAGGGGAAATTGCCCCAGCATTTT,CASSTGQGKLPQHF
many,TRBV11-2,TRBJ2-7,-,TGTGCCAGCAGCCCACGACCCACCAACTCCTACGAGCAGTACTTC,CASSPRPTNSYEQYF
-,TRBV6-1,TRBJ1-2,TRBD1,TGTGCCAGCAGAACGGACAGGGTTGATGGCTACACCTTC,CASRTDRVDGYTF
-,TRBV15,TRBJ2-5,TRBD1,TGTGCCACCAGCAGCACCCGGGACAGGGCTGAGACCCAGTACTTC,CATSSTRDRAETQYF
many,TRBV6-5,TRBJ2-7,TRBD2,TGTGCCAGCAGTTACTCAGCGGGAGAAAGCGAGCAGTACTTC,CASSYSAGESEQYF
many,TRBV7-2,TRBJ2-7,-,TGTGCCAGCAGCTTAGTGGGCGGGACTCACTACGAGCAGTACTTC,CASSLVGGTHYEQYF
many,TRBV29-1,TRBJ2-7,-,TGCAGCGTTGAAGGTCCGGGTAGCGGCTACGAGCAGTACTTC,CSVEGPGSGYEQYF
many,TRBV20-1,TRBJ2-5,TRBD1,TGCAGTACTAGAGGACAGGGAGAGACCCAGTACTTC,CSTRGQGETQYF
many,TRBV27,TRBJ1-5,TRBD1,TGTGCCAGCAGTCCCGGACAGGGGTGGACTCAGCCCCAGCATTTT,CASSPGQGWTQPQHF
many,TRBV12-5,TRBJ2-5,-,TGTGCTAGTGTTCCCGGGGGCCAAGAGACCCAGTACTTC,CASVPGGQETQYF
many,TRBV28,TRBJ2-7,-,TGTGCCAGCAGTGTTATCCTCCCGGGCTACGAGCAGTACTTC,CASSVILPGYEQYF
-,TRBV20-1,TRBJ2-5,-,TGCAGTGCCACGGTGGGGGGGCCGTCGGAGACCCAGTACTTC,CSATVGGPSETQYF